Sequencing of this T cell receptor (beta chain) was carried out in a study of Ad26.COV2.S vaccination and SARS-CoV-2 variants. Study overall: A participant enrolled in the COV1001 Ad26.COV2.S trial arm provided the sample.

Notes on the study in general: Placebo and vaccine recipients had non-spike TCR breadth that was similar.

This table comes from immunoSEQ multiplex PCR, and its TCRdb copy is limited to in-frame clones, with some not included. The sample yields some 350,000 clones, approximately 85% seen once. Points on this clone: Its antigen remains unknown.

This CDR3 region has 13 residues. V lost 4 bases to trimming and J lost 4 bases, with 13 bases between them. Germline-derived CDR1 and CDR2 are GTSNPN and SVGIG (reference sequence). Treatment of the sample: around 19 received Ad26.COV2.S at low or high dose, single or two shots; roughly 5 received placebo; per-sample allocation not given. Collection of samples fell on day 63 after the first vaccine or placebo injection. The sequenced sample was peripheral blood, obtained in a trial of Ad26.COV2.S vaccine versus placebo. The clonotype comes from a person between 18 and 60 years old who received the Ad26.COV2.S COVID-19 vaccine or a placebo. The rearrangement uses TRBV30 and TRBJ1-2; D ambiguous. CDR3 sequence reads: CAWKKPPPYGYTF. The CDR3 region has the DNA TGTGCCTGGAAGAAGCCTCCCCCCTATGGCTACACCTTC.